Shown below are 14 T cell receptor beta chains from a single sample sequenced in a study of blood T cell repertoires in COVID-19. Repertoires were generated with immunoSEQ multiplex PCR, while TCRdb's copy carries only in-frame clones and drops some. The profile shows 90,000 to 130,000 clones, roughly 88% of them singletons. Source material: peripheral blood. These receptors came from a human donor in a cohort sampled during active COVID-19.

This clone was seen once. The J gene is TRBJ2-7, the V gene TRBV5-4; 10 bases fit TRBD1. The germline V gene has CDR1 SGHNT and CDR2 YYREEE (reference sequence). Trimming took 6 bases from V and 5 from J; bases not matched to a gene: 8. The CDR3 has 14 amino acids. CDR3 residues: CASTTGGIWDEQYF. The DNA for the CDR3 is TGTGCCAGCACGACAGGGGGCATCTGGGACGAGCAGTACTTC.

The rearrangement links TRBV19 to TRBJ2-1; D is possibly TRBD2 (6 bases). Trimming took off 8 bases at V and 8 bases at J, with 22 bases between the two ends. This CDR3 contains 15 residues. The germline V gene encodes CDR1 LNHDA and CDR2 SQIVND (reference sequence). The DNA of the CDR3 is TGTGCCAGTGGGCCGACCGACCTCGGAGGGGATGAGCAGTTCTTC. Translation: CASGPTDLGGDEQFF.

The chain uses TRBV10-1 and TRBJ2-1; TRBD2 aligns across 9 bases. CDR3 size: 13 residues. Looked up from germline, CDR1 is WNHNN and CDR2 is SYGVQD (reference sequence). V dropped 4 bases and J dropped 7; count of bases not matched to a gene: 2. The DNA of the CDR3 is TGCGCCAGCAGTGTTGCGGGAGGGAATGAGCAGTTCTTC. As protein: CASSVAGGNEQFF.

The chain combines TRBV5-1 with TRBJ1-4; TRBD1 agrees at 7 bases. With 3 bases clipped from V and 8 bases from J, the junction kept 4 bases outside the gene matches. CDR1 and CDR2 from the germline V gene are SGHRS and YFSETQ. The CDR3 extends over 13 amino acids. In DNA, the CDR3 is TGCGCCAGCAGCTGGACAGGAGAAGAAAAACTGTTTTTT. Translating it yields CASSWTGEEKLFF.

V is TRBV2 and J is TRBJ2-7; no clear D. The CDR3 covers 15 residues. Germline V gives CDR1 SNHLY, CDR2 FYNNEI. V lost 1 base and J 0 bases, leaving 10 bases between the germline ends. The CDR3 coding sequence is TGTGCCAGCAGTGAAGTGGCTCAGGCCTCCTACGAGCAGTACTTC. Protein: CASSEVAQASYEQYF.

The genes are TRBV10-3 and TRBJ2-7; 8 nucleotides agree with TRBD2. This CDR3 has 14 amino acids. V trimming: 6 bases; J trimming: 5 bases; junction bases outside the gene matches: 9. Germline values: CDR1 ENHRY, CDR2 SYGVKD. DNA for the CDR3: TGTGCCATCAGGGGTGCCGGGAGGGCCGACGAGCAGTACTTC. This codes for CAIRGAGRADEQYF.

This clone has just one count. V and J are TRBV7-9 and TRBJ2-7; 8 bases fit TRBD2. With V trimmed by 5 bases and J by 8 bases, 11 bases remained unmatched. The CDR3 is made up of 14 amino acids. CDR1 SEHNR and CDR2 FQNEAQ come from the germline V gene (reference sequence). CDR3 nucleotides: TGTGCCAGCAGCGGGACTGGACTAGCCGATAAGCAGTACTTC. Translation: CASSGTGLADKQYF.

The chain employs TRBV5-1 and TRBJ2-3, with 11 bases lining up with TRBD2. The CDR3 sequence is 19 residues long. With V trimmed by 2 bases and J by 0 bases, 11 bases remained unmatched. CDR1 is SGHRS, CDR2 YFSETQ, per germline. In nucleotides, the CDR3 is TGCGCCAGCAGCTTACTAGCGGGGGTTTCGGTAATTAGCACAGATACGCAGTATTTT. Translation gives CASSLLAGVSVISTDTQYF.

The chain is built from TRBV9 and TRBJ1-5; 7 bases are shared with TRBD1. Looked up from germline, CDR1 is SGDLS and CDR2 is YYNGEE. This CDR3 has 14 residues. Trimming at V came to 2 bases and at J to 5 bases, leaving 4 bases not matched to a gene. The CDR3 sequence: CASSVGQVYQPQHF. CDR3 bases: TGTGCCAGCAGCGTTGGACAGGTTTATCAGCCCCAGCATTTT.

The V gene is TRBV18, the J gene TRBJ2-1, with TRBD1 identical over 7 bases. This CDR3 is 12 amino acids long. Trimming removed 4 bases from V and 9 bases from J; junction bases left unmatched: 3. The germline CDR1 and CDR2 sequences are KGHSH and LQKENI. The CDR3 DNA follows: TGTGCCAGCTCACTTGGGACAGTTGAGCAGTTCTTC. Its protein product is CASSLGTVEQFF.

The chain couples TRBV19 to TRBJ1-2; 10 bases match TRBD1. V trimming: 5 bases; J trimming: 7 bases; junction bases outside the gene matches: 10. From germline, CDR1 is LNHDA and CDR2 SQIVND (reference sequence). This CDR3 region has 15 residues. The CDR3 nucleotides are TGTGCCAGTAGTTCCCTGGGACAGGGGTCGGGTGGCTACACCTTC. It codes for CASSSLGQGSGGYTF.

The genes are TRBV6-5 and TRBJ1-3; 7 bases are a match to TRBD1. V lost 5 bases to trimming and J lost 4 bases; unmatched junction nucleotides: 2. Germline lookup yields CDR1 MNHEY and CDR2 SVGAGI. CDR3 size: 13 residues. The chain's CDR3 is CASSPTGGNTIYF. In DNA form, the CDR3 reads TGTGCCAGCAGTCCGACAGGGGGAAACACCATATATTTT.

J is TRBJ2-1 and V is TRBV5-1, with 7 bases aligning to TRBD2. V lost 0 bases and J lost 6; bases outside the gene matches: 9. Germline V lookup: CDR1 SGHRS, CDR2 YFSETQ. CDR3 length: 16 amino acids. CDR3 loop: CASSLGLATTTNEQFF. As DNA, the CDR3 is TGCGCCAGCAGCTTGGGACTAGCAACTACTACCAATGAGCAGTTCTTC.

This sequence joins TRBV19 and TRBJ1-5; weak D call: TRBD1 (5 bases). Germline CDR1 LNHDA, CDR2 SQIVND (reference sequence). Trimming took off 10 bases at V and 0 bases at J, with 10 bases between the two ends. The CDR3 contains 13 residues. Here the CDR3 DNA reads TGTGCCACCTGGGGCAATAGCAATCAGCCCCAGCATTTT. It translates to CATWGNSNQPQHF.